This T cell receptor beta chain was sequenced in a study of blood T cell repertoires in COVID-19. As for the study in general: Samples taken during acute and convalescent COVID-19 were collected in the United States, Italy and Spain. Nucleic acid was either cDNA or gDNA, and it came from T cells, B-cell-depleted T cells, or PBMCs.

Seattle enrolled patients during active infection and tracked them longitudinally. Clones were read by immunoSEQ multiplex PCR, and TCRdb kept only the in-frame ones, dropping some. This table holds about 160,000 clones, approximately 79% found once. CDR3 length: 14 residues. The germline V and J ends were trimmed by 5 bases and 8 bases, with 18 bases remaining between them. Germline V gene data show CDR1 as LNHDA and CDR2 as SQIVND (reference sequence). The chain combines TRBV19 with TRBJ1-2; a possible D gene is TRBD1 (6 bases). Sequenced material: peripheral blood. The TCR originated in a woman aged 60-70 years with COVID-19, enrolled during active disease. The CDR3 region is CASSPRTVSRGYTF. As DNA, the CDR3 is TGTGCCAGTAGTCCCAGGACAGTTTCTAGAGGCTACACCTTC.